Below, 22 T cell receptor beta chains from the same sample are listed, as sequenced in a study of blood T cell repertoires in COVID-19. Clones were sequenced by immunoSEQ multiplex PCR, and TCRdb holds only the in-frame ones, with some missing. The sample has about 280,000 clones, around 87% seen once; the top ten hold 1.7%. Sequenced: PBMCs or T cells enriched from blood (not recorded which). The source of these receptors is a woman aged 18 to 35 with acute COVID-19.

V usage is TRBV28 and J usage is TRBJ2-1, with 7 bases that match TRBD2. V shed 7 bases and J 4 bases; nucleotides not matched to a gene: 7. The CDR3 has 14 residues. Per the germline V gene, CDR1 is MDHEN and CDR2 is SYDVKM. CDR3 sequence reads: CASIGLVPYNEQFF. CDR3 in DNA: TGTGCCAGCATTGGACTAGTCCCATACAATGAGCAGTTCTTC.

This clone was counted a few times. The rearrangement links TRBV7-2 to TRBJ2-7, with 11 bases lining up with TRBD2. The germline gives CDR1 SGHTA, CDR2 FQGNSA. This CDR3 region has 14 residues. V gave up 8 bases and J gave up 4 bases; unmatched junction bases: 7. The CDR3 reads CASSRLAGIYEQYF. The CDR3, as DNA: TGTGCCAGCTCCCGACTAGCGGGAATATACGAGCAGTACTTC.

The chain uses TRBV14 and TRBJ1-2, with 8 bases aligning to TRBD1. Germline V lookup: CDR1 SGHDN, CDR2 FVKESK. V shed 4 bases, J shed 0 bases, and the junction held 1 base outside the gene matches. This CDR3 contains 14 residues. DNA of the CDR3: TGTGCCAGCAGCCGACAGGGGACTAACTATGGCTACACCTTC. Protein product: CASSRQGTNYGYTF.

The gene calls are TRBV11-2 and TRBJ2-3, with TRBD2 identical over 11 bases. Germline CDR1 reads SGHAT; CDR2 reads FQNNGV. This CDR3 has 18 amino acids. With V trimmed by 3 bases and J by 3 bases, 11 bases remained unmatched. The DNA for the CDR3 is TGTGCCAGCAGCTTTGCTCTACTAGCGGGAGATTTGACAGATACGCAGTATTTT. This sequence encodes CASSFALLAGDLTDTQYF.

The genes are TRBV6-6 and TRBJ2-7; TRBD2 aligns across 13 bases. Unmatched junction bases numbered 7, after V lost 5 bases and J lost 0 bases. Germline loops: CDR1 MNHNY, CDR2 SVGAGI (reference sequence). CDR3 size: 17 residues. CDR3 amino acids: CASSRGTSGTVSYEQYF. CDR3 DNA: TGTGCCAGCAGTCGAGGGACTAGCGGGACCGTCTCCTACGAGCAGTACTTC.

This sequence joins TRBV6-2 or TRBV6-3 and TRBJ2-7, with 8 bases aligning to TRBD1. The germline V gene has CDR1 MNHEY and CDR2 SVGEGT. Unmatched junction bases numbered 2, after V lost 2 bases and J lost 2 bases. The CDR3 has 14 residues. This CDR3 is CASSYQDRAYEQYF. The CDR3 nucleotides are TGTGCCAGCAGTTACCAGGACAGGGCCTACGAGCAGTACTTC.

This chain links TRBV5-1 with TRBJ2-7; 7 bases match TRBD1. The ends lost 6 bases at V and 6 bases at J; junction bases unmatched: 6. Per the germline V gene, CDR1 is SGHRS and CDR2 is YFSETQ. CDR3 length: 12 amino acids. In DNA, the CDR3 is TGCGCCAGCAACGTAGGGGGCGCCGAGCAGTACTTC. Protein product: CASNVGGAEQYF. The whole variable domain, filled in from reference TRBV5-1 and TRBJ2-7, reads KAGVTQTPRYLIKTRGQQVTLSCSPISGHRSVSWYQQTPGQGLQFLFEYFSETQRNKGNFPGRFSGRQFSNSRSEMNVSTLELGDSALYLCASNVGGAEQYFGPGTRLTVT.

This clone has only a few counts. The CDR3 region has the DNA TGTGCCAGCACCCACCCCGGGAGCTCAGATACGCAGTATTTT. Its translation: CASTHPGSSDTQYF. The chain is built from TRBV25-1 and TRBJ2-3; perhaps TRBD2 as D (6 bases). CDR1 and CDR2 (germline): MGHDK, SYGVNS. This CDR3 is built from 14 residues. The V end lost 7 bases, the J end lost 4 bases, and 15 bases lay between the germline ends.

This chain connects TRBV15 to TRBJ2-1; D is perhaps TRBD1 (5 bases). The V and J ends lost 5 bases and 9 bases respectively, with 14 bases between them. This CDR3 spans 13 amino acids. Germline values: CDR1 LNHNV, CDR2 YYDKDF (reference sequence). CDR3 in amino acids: CATSADSRREQFF. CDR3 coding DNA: TGTGCCACCAGCGCAGACAGTCGCCGTGAGCAGTTCTTC.

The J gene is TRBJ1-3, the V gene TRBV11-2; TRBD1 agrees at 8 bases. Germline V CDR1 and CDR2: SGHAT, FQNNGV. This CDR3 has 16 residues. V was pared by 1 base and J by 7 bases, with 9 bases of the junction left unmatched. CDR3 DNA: TGTGCCAGCAGCTTAGTGTCAGGGGGCCTAATGAACACCATATATTTT. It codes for CASSLVSGGLMNTIYF.

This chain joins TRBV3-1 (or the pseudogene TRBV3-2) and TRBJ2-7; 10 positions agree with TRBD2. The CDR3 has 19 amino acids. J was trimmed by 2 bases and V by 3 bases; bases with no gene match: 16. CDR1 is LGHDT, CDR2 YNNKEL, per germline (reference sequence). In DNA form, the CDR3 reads TGTGCCAGCAGCCAGGGACATCCTAAAGGACTAGCGGAAACCTACGAGCAGTACTTC. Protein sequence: CASSQGHPKGLAETYEQYF.

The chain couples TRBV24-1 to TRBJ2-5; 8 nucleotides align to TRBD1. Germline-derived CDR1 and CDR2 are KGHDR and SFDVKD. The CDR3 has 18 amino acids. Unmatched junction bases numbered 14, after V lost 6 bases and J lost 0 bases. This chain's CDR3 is CATSHRVGQATYQETQYF. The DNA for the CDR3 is TGTGCCACCAGTCACCGCGTGGGACAGGCAACGTACCAAGAGACCCAGTACTTC.

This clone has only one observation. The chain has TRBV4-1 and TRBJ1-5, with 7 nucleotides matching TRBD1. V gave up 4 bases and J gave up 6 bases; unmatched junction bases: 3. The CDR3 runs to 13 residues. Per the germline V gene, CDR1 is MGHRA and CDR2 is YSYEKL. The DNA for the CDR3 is TGCGCCAGCAGCCGGACAGGCACTCAGCCCCAGCATTTT. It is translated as CASSRTGTQPQHF.

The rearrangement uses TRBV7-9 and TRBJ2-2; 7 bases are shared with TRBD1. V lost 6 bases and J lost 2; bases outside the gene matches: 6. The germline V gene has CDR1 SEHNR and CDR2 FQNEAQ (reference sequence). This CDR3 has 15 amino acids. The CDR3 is CASRPGTVNTGELFF. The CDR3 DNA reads TGTGCCAGCAGACCCGGGACAGTTAACACCGGGGAGCTGTTTTTT.

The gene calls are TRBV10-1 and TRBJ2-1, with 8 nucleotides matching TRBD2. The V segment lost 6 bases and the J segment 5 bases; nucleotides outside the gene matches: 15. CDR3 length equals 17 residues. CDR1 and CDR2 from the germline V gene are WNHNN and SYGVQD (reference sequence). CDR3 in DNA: TGCGCCAGCAGAGGAGGAACCGGGACTAGGGCCCACAATGAGCAGTTCTTC. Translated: CASRGGTGTRAHNEQFF.

In nucleotides, the CDR3 is TGTGCCAGCAGTTTCGGGACAGGGAAAAACACCGGGGAGCTGTTTTTT. Protein sequence: CASSFGTGKNTGELFF. The chain uses TRBV27 and TRBJ2-2; 9 bases agree with TRBD1. From germline, CDR1 is MNHEY and CDR2 SMNVEV (reference sequence). J gave up 2 bases and V 3 bases, and 4 bases lay outside the gene matches. This CDR3 has 16 residues.

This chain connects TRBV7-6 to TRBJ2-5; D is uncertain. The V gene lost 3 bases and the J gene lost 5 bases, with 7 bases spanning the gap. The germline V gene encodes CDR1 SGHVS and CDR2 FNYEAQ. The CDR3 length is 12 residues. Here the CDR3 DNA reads TGTGCCAGCAGCTTGATCCGGGAGACCCAGTACTTC. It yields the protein CASSLIRETQYF.

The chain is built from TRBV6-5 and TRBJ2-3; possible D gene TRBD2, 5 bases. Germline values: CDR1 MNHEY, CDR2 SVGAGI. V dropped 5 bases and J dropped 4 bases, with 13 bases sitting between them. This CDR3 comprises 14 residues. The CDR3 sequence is CASSPVLAADTQYF. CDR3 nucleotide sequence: TGTGCCAGCAGTCCCGTTCTAGCTGCAGATACGCAGTATTTT.

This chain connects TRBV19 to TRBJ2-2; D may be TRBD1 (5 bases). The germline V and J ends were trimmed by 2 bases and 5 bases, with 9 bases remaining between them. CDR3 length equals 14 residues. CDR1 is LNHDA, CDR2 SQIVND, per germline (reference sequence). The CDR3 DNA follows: TGTGCCAGTAGTATACGACAGATAACCGGGGAGCTGTTTTTT. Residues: CASSIRQITGELFF.

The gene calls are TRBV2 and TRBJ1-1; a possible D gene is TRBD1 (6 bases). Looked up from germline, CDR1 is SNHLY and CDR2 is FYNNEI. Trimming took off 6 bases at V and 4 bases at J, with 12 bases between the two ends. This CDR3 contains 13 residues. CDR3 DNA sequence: TGTGCCAGCAGGGCGACAGGCATCACTGAAGCTTTCTTT. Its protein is CASRATGITEAFF.

The CDR3 region is CASSLSQGNKGNTEAFF. The CDR3 region has the DNA TGTGCCAGCAGCTTATCTCAGGGAAATAAGGGGAACACTGAAGCTTTCTTT. The chain uses TRBV7-9 and TRBJ1-1, with D maybe TRBD1 (5 bases). The V end was cut by 2 bases, the J end by 1 base, with 17 bases between. Germline values: CDR1 SEHNR, CDR2 FQNEAQ (reference sequence). The CDR3 extends over 17 amino acids.

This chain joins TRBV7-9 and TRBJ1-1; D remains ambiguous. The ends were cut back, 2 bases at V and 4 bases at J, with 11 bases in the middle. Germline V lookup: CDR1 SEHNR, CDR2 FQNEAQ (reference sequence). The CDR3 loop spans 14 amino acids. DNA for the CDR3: TGTGCCAGCAGCTTATGGCAGGACTTCACTGAAGCTTTCTTT. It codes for CASSLWQDFTEAFF.